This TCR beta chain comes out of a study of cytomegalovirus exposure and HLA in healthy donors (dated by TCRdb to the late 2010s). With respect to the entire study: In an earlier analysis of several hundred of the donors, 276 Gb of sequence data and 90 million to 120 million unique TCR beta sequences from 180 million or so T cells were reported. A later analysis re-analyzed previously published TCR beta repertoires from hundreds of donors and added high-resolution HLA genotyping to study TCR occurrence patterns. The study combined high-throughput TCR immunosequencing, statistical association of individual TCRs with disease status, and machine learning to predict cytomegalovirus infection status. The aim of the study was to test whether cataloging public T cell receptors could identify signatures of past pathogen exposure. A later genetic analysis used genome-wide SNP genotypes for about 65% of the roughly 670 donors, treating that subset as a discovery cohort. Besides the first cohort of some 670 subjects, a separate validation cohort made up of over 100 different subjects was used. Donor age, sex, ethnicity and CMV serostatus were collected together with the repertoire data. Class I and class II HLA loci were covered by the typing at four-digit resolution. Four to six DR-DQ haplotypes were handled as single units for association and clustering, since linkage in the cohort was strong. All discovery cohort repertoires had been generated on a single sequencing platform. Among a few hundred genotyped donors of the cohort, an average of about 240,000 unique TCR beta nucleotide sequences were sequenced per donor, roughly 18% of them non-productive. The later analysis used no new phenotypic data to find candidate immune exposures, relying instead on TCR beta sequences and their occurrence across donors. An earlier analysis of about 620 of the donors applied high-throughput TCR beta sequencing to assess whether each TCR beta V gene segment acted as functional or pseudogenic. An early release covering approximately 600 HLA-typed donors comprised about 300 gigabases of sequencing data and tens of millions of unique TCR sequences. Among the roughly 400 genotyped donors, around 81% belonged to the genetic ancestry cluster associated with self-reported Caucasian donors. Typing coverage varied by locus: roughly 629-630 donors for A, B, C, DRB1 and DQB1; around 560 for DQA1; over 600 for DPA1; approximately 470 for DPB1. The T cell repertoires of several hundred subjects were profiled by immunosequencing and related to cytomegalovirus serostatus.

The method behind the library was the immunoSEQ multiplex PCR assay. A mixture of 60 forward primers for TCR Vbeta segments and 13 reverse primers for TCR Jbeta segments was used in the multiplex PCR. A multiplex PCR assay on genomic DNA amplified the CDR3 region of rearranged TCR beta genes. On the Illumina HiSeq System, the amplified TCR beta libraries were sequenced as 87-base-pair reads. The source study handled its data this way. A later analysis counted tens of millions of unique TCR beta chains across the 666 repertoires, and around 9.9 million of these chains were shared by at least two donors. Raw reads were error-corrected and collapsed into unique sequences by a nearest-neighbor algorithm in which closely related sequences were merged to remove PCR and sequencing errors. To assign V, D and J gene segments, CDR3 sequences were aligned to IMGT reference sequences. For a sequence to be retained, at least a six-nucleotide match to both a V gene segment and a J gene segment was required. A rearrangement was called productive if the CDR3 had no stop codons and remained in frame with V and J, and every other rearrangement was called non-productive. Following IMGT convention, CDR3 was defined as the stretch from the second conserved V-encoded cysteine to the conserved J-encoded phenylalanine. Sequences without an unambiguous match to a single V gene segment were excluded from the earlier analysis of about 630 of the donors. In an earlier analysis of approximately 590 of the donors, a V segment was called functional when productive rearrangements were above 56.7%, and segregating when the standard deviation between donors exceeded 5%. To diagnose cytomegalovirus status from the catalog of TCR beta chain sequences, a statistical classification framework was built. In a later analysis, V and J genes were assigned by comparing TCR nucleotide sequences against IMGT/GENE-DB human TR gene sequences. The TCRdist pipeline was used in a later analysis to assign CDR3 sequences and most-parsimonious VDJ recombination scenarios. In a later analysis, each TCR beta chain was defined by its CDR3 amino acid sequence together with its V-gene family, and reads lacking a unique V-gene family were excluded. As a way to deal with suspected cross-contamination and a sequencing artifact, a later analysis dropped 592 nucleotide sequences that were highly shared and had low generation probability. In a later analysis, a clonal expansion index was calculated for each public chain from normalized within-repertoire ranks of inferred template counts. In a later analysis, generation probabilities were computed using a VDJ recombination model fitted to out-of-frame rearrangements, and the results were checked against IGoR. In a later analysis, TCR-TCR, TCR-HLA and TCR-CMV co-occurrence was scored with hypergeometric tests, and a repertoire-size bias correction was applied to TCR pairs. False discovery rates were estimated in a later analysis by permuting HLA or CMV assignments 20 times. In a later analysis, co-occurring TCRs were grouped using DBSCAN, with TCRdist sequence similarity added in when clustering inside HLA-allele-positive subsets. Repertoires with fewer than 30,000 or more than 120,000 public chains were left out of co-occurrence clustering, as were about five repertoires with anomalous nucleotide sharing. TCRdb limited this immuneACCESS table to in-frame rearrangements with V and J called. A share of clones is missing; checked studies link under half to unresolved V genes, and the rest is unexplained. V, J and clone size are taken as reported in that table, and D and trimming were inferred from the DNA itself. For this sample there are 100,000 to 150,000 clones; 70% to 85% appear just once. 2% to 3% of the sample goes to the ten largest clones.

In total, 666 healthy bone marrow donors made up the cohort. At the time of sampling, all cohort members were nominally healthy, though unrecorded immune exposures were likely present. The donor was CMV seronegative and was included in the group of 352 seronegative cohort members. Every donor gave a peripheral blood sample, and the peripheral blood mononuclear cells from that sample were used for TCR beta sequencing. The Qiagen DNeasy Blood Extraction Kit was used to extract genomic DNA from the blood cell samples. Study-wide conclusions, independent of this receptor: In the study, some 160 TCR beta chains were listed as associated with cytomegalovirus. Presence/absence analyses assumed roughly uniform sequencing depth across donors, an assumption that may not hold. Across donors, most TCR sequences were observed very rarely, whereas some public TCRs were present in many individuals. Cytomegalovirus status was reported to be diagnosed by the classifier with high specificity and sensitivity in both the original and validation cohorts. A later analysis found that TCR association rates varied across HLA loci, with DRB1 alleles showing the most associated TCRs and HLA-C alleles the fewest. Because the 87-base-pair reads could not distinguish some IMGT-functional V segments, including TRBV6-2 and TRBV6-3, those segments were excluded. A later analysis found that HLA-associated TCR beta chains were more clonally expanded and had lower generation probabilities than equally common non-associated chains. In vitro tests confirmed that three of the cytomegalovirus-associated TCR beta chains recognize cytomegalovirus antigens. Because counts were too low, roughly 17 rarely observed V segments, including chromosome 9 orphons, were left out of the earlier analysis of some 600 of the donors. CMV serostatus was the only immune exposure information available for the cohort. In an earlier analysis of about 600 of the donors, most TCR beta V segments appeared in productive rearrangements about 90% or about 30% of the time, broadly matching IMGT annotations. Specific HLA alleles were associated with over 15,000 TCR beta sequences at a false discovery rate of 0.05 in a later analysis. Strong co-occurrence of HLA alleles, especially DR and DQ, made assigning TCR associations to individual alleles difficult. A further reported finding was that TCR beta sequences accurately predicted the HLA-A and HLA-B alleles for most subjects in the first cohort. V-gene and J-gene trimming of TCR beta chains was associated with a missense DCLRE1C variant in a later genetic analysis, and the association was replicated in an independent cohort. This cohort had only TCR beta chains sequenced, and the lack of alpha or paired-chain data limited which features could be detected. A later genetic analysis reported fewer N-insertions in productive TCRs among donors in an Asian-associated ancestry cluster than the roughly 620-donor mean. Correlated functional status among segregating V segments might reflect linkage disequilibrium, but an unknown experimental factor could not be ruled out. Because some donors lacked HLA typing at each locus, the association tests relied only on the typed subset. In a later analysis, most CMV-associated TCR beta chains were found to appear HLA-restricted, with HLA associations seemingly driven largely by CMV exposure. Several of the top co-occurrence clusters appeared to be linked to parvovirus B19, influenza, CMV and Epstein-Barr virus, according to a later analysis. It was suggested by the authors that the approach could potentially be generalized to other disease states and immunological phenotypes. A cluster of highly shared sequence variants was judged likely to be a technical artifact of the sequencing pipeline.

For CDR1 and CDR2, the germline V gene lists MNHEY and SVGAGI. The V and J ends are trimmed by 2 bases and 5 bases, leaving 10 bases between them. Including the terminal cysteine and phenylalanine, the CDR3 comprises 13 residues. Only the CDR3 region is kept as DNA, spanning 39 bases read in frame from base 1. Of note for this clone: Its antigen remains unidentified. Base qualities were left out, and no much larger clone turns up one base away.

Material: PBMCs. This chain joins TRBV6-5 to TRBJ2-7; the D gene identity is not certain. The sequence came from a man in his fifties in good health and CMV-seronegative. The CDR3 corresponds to CASSYGRLNEQYF. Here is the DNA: TGTGCCAGCAGTTACGGCAGGTTGAACGAGCAGTACTTC.